This T cell receptor (beta chain) emerged from a study of vaccination effects on CD4 cells after COVID-19. Before any sequencing was done, the ViraFEST assay used viral peptide pools to expand antigen-specific CD4+ T cells. Upon completion of around 9 days in culture, CD4+ T cells were isolated. The study found no prior SARS-CoV-2 infection in the vaccine recipients, who tested negative for nucleocapsid antibodies. Losses at the gene ends were 3 bases for V and 7 bases for J; bases not matched to a gene: 9. The CDR3 is made up of 15 amino acids. Germline V gene sequence: CDR1 SEHNR, CDR2 FQNEAQ (reference sequence). Points on this clone: Antigen specificity is unknown.

Libraries were prepared by immunoSEQ multiplex PCR; TCRdb keeps only in-frame clonotypes and omits some of them. The sample lists tens of thousands of clones; around 79% were seen once. Study-level findings and limits: Common cold coronaviruses were cross-recognized by only 1 of 255 vaccine-induced clones in healthy vaccinees.

The TCR was taken from a human donor who received a COVID-19 vaccine. This rearrangement joins TRBV7-9 to TRBJ2-1, with 7 bases aligning to TRBD1. Sequences were derived from CD4+ T cells from PBMCs cultured with HCoV-NL63 spike peptides, sampled before COVID-19 vaccination. The CDR3 nucleotides are TGTGCCAGCAGCTTTAAAGGGGGCGGTCGGAATGAGCAGTTCTTC. It specifies CASSFKGGGRNEQFF.